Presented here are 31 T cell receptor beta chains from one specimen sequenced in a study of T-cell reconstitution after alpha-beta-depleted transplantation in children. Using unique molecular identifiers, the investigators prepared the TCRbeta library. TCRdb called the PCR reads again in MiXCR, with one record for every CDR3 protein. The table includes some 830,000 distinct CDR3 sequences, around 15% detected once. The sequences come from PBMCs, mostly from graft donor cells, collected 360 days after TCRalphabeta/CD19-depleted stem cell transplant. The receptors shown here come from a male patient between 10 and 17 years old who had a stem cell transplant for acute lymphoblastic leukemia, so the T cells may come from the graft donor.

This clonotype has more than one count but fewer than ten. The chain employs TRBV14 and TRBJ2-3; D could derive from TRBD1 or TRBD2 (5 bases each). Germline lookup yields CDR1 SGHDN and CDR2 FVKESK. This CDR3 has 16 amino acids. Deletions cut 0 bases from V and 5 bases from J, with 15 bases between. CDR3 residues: CASSQDWGRFGDTQYF. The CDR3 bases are TGTGCCAGCAGCCAAGACTGGGGGAGATTTGGAGATACGCAGTATTTT.

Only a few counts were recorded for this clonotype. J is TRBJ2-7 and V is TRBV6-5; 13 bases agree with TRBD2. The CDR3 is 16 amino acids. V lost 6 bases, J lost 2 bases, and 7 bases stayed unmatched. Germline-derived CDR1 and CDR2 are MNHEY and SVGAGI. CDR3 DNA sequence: TGTGCCAGCAGCTTACTAGCGGGAGGGCCCCCCTACGAGCAGTACTTC. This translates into CASSLLAGGPPYEQYF.

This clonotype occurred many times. In DNA form, the CDR3 reads TGTGCCAGCAGCCAAGATATAAATGTCTTGGGTACGGACACCGGGGAGCTGTTTTTT. This sequence encodes CASSQDINVLGTDTGELFF. The chain recombines TRBV4-2 with TRBJ2-2, with D unresolved. CDR1 and CDR2 from the germline V gene are LGHNA and YNFKEQ. V lost 0 bases and J 3 bases, leaving 20 bases between the germline ends. This CDR3 is built from 19 residues.

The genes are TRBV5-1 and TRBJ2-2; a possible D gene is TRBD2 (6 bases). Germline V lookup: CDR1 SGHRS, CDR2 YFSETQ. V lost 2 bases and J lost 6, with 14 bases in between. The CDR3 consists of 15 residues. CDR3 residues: CASSFQGGLPGELFF. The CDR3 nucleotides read TGCGCCAGCAGCTTTCAGGGAGGACTTCCCGGGGAGCTGTTTTTT.

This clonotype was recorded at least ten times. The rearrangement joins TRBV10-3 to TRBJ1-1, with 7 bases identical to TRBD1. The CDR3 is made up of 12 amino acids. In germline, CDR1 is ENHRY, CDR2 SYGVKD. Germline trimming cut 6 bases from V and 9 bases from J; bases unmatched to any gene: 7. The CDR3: CAIRGTEPKAFF. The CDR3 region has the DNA TGTGCCATCAGAGGGACAGAACCAAAAGCTTTCTTT.

The CDR3 reads CASSLSAYSYNEQFF. CDR3 bases: TGTGCCAGCAGCCTCAGCGCTTACTCCTACAATGAGCAGTTCTTC. The rearrangement links TRBV6-5 to TRBJ2-1; no clear D gene. Germline-derived CDR1 and CDR2 are MNHEY and SVGAGI. V was pared by 6 bases and J by 0 bases, with 12 bases between. The CDR3 extends over 15 amino acids.

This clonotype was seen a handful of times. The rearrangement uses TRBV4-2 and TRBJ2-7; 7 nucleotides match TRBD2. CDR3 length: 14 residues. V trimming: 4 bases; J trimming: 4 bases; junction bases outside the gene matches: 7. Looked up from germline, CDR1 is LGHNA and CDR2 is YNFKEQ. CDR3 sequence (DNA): TGTGCCAGCAGCCGTGGGGGGGGGAGGTACGAGCAGTACTTC. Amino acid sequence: CASSRGGGRYEQYF.

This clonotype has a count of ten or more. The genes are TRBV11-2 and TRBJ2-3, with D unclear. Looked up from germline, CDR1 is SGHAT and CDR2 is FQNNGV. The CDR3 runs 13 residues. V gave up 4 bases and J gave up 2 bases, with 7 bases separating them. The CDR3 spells CASSWVDTDTQYF. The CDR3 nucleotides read TGTGCCAGCAGCTGGGTAGACACAGATACGCAGTATTTT.

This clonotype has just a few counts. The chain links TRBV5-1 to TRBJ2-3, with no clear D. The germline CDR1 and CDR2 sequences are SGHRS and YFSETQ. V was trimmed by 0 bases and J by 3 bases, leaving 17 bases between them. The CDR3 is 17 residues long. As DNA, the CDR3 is TGCGCCAGCAGCTTGGATGTATGGGATTTTACAACAGATACGCAGTATTTT. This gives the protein CASSLDVWDFTTDTQYF.

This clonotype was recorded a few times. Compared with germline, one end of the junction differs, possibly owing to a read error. The CDR3 loop reads CASSESFSSEQYF. CDR3 nucleotide sequence: TGCGCCAGCAGTGAGTCGTTTTCCTCCGAGCAGTACTTC. The V gene is TRBV10-2, the J gene TRBJ2-7; D is undetermined. The germline V gene encodes CDR1 WSHSY and CDR2 SAAADI. The CDR3 is 13 amino acids.

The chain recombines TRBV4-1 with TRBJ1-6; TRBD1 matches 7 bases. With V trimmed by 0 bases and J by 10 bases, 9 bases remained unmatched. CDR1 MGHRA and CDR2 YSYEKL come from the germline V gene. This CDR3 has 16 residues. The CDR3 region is CASSQEWRTGGSPLHF. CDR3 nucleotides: TGCGCCAGCAGCCAAGAATGGCGGACAGGCGGATCACCCCTCCACTTT.

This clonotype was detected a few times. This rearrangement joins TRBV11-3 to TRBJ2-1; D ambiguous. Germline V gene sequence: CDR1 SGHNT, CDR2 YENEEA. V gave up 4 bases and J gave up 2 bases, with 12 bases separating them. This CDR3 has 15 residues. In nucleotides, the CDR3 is TGTGCCAGCAGCTACGGCTCGACGGCCTACAATGAGCAGTTCTTC. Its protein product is CASSYGSTAYNEQFF. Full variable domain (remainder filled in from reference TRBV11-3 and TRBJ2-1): EAGVVQSPRYKIIEKKQPVAFWCNPISGHNTLYWYLQNLGQGPELLIRYENEEAVDDSQLPKDRFSAERLKGVDSTLKIQPAELGDSAVYLCASSYGSTAYNEQFFGPGTRLTVL.

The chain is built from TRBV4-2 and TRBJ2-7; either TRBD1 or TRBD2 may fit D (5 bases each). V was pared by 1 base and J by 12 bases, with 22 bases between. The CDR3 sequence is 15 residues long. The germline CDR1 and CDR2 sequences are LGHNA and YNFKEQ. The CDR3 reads CASSQGAGAPDEGYF. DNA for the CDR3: TGTGCCAGCAGCCAAGGGGCCGGGGCCCCCGACGAGGGGTACTTC.

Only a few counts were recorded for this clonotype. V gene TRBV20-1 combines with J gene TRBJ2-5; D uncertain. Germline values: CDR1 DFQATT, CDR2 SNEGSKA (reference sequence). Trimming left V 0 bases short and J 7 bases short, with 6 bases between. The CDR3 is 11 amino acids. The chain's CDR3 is CSARDRSTQYF. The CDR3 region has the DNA TGCAGTGCTAGAGATCGATCGACCCAGTACTTC.

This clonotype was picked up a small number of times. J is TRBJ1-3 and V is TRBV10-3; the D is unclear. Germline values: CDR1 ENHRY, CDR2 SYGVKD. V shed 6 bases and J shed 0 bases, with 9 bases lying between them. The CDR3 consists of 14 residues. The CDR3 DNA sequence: TGTGCCATCAGGGAACAGATCTCTGGAAACACCATATATTTT. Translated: CAIREQISGNTIYF.

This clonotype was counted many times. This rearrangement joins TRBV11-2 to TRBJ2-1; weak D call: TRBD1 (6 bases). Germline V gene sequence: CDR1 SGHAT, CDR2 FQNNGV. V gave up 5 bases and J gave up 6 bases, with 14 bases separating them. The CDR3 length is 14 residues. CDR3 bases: TGTGCCAGCAGCCCCCTCGACAGGTCCAATGAGCAGTTCTTC. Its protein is CASSPLDRSNEQFF.

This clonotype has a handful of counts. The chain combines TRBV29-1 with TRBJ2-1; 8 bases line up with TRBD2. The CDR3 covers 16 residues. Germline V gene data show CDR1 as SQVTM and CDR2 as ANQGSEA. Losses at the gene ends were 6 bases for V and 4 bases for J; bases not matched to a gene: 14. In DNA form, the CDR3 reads TGCAGCGTCCACCCGGGTGGCGGGAGGCCTTACAATGAGCAGTTCTTC. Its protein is CSVHPGGGRPYNEQFF.

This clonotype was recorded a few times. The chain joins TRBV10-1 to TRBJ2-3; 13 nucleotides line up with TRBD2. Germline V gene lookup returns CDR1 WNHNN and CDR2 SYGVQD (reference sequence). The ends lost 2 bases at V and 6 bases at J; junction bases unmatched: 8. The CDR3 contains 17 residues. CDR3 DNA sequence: TGCGCCAGCAGTGAGGTTTCAGGACTAGCGGGAGTTGATACGCAGTATTTT. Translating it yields CASSEVSGLAGVDTQYF.

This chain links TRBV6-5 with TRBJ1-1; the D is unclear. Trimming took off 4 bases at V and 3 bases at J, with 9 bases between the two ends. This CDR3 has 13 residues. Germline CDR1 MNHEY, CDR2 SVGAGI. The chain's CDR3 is CASSSERDTEAFF. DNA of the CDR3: TGTGCCAGCAGTTCGGAGCGGGACACTGAAGCTTTCTTT.

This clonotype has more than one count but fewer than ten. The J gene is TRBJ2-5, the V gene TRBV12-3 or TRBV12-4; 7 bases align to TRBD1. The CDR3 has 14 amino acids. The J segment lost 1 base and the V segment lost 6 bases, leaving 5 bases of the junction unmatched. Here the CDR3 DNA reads TGTGCCAGCAGCCCAGCAGGGGGCCAAGAGACCCAGTACTTC. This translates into CASSPAGGQETQYF.

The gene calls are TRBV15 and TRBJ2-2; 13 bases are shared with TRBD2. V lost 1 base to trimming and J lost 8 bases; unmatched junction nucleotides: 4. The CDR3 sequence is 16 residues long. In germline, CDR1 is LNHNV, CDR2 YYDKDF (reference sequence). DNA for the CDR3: TGTGCCACCAGCAGAGGACTAGCGGGAGGTGGAGGGGAGCTGTTTTTT. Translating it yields CATSRGLAGGGGELFF.

The CDR3 DNA follows: TGCGCCAGCAGCTTGGGACAGGGGCGCCGTCAGCCCCAGCATTTT. Amino acid sequence: CASSLGQGRRQPQHF. This rearrangement joins TRBV5-1 to TRBJ1-5, with TRBD1 identical over 8 bases. After removal of 0 bases from V and 6 bases from J, the junction contained 5 bases not matched to a gene. CDR1 SGHRS and CDR2 YFSETQ come from the germline V gene. This CDR3 is built from 15 residues.

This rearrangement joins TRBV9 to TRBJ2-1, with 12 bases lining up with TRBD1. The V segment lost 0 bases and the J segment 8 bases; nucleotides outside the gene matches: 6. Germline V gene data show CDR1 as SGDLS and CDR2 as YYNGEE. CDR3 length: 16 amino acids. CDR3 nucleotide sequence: TGTGCCAGCAGCGTAGGAGGGACAGGGGGCAGCGATGAGCAGTTCTTC. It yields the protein CASSVGGTGGSDEQFF.

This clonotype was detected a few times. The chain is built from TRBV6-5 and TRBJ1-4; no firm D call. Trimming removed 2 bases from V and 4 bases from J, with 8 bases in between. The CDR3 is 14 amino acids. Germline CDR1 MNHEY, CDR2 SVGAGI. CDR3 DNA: TGTGCCAGCAGTTACGAAGGGTTTAATGAAAAACTGTTTTTT. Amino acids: CASSYEGFNEKLFF.

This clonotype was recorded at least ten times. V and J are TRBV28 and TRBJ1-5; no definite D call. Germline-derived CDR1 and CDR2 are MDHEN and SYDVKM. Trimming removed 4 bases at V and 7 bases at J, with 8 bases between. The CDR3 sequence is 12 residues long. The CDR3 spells CASSWEAQPQHF. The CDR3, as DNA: TGTGCCAGCAGTTGGGAGGCGCAGCCCCAGCATTTT.

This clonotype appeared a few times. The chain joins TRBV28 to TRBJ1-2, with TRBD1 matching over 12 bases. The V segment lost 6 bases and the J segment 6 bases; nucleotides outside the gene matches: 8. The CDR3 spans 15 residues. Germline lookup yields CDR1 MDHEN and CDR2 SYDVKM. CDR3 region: CASRFRGTGGHGYTF. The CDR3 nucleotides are TGTGCCAGCAGGTTTCGGGGGACAGGGGGCCATGGCTACACCTTC.

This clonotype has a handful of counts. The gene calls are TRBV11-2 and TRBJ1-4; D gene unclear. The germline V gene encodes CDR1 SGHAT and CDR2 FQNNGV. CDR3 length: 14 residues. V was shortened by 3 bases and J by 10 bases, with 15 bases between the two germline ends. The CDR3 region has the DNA TGTGCCAGCAGCTTGGAACACCGGCCACCAAAACTGTTTTTT. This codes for CASSLEHRPPKLFF.

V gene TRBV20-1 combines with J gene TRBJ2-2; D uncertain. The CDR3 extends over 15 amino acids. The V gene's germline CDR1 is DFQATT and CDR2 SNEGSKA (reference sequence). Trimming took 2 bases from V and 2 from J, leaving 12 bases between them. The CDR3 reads CSARRSAINTGELFF. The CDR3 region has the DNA TGCAGTGCTAGACGGTCAGCCATTAACACCGGGGAGCTGTTTTTT.

The CDR3 spells CSAIERTPYEQYF. As DNA, the CDR3 is TGCAGTGCTATCGAGCGGACCCCCTACGAGCAGTACTTC. The chain has TRBV20-1 and TRBJ2-7; perhaps TRBD2 as D (5 bases). Germline assignment: CDR1 DFQATT and CDR2 SNEGSKA (reference sequence). The CDR3 has 13 residues. Trimming cost V 4 bases and J 2 bases, with 12 bases left between them.

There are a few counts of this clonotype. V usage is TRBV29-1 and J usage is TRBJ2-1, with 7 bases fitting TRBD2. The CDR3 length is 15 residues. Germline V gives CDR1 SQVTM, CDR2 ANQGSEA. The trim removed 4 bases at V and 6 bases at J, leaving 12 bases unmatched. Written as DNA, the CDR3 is TGCAGCGTTGTAGCGGAAGCGGGGTCCCCCAATGAGCAGTTCTTC. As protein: CSVVAEAGSPNEQFF.

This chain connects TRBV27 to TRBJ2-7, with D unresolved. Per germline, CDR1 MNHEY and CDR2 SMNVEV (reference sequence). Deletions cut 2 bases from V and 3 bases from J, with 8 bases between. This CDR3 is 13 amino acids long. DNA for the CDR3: TGTGCCAGCAGTTTAGCGGATGTCTACGAGCAGTACTTC. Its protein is CASSLADVYEQYF.